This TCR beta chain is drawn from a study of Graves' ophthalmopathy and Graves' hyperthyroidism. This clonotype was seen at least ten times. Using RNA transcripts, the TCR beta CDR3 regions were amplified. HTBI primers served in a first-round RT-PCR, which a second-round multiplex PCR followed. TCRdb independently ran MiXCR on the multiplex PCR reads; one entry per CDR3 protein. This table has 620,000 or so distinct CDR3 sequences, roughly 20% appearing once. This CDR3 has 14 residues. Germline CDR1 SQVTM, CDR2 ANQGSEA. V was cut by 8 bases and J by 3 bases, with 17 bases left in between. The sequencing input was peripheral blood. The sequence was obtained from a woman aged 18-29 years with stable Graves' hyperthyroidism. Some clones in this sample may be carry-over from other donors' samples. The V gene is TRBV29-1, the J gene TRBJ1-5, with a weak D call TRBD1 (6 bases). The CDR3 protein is CSSAWTVYNQPQHF. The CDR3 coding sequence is TGCAGCAGTGCCTGGACAGTGTACAATCAGCCCCAGCATTTT.